The next 32 T cell receptor beta chains were all read from a single sample in a study of regulatory T cells in long-lasting Graves disease (TCRdb year 2021). The time point tag for this specimen amounts to: newly diagnosed GD, antithyroid drugs for less than 3 months. RNA was extracted from PBMCs in TRIzol for both TCR sequencing and RNA sequencing. The method was multiplex PCR. Reads for this sample came from an Illumina HiSeq 4000. CDR3 regions were amplified by Arm-PCR with iRepertoire HTBI primers to construct TCR beta libraries. The public reads were reanalyzed by TCRdb: fastp trimming at Q25, MiXCR alignment, in-frame beta chains only. Rows with a matching CDR3 protein are joined into one entry that keeps the most common DNA and genes. The sample profile shows hundreds of thousands of distinct CDR3 sequences; roughly 16% of them were found once. The top ten constitute approximately 18% of the sample.

The same sample was also used in a study of T cells in Graves' hyperthyroidism and ophthalmopathy.

The sequencing used peripheral blood mononuclear cells (PBMCs), collected at new diagnosis, from a patient treated with antithyroid drugs. The receptors derive from a woman between 25 and 40 years old with Graves disease. Donor details come from another sample of the same person, matched by shared clones.

The V gene is TRBV19, the J gene TRBJ1-5, with D perhaps TRBD1 (5 bases). Trimming removed 5 bases from V and 2 bases from J, with 13 bases in between. The CDR3 is 15 residues long. CDR1 is LNHDA and CDR2 is SQIVND in the germline V gene (reference sequence). DNA of the CDR3: TGTGCCAGTAGTTCGGGGGTGTGGGGCAATCAGCCCCAGCATTTT. This encodes CASSSGVWGNQPQHF. Looking up the rest from reference TRBV19 and TRBJ1-5 gives the full variable domain: DGGITQSPKYLFRKEGQNVTLSCEQNLNHDAMYWYRQDPGQGLRLIYYSQIVNDFQKGDIAEGYSVSREKKESFPLTVTSAQKNPTAFYLCASSSGVWGNQPQHFGDGTRLSIL.

In its sample, this clonotype was seen many times. The chain couples TRBV29-1 to TRBJ2-1, with a tentative D call TRBD2 (5 bases). The CDR3 is 11 residues long. The germline gives CDR1 SQVTM, CDR2 ANQGSEA. V lost 7 bases and J lost 6, with 10 bases in between. CDR3 in DNA: TGCAGCGACCAGCGGTTCAATGAGCAGTTCTTC. Protein product: CSDQRFNEQFF.

The chain is built from TRBV6-1 and TRBJ2-3; D is undetermined. Germline loops: CDR1 MNHNS, CDR2 SASEGT. V lost 5 bases and J 4 bases, leaving 7 bases between the germline ends. The CDR3 is made up of 12 amino acids. CDR3 protein: CASSQTADTQYF. CDR3 DNA sequence: TGTGCCAGCAGTCAAACTGCAGATACGCAGTATTTT.

In its sample, this clonotype was seen a few times. The chain joins TRBV11-2 to TRBJ2-3; tentatively, D is TRBD2 (6 bases). Germline assignment: CDR1 SGHAT and CDR2 FQNNGV. V shed 1 base and J shed 7 bases, with 12 bases lying between them. The CDR3 consists of 14 residues. CDR3 amino acids: CASSLGLDSYTQYF. In nucleotides, the CDR3 is TGTGCCAGCAGCTTAGGACTAGACTCCTATACGCAGTATTTT. The entire variable domain, with the rest obtained from reference TRBV11-2 and TRBJ2-3, is as follows: EAGVAQSPRYKIIEKRQSVAFWCNPISGHATLYWYQQILGQGPKLLIQFQNNGVVDDSQLPKDRFSAERLKGVDSTLKIQPAKLEDSAVYLCASSLGLDSYTQYFGPGTRLTVL.

This clonotype was recorded at least ten times. The V gene is TRBV29-1, the J gene TRBJ2-7; D is possibly TRBD2 (6 bases). The CDR3 totals 12 residues. The V and J ends lost 4 bases and 3 bases respectively, with 10 bases between them. Germline V lookup: CDR1 SQVTM, CDR2 ANQGSEA. The CDR3 spells CSVGRESYEQYF. The CDR3, as DNA: TGCAGCGTTGGGAGGGAGAGCTACGAGCAGTACTTC.

This clonotype was detected ten times or more. The chain is built from TRBV30 and TRBJ1-2; possibly TRBD1 for D (6 bases). The germline V and J ends were trimmed by 5 bases and 8 bases, with 15 bases remaining between them. Germline-derived CDR1 and CDR2 are GTSNPN and SVGIG (reference sequence). The CDR3 has 12 residues. CDR3 nucleotides: TGTGCCTGGGCGGCGGGGGCGCGGGGCTACACCTTC. As protein: CAWAAGARGYTF.

This clonotype was seen more than once but under ten times. V and J are TRBV5-4 and TRBJ2-7, with 10 bases aligning to TRBD1. The CDR3 runs to 16 residues. Per the germline V gene, CDR1 is SGHNT and CDR2 is YYREEE (reference sequence). Unmatched junction bases numbered 5, after V lost 0 bases and J lost 2 bases. CDR3 DNA: TGTGCCAGCAGCTTGGCCGGGGACAGGGGTGCCTACGAGCAGTACTTC. Protein: CASSLAGDRGAYEQYF.

CDR3 sequence (DNA): TGTGCCTGTCGACAGGGCCCGCAGAGAGATACGCAGTATTTT. It encodes CACRQGPQRDTQYF. The rearrangement uses TRBV30 and TRBJ2-3; 7 bases are shared with TRBD1. Trimming took 6 bases from V and 5 from J; bases not matched to a gene: 11. The CDR3 extends over 14 amino acids. Germline CDR1 is GTSNPN and CDR2 is SVGIG (reference sequence). Together with reference TRBV30 and TRBJ2-3, the CDR3 gives the full variable domain: SQTIHQWPATLVQPVGSPLSLECTVEGTSNPNLYWYRQAAGRGLQLLFYSVGIGQISSEVPQNLSASRPQDRQFILSSKKLLLSDSGFYLCACRQGPQRDTQYFGPGTRLTVL.

In this sample, this clonotype turned up many times. This rearrangement joins TRBV27 to TRBJ2-3, with TRBD2 identical over 7 bases. CDR1 is MNHEY, CDR2 SMNVEV, per germline (reference sequence). The CDR3 contains 13 residues. Trimming took 3 bases from V and 5 from J; bases not matched to a gene: 2. CDR3 region: CASSFGGGDTQYF. CDR3 DNA sequence: TGTGCCAGCAGTTTTGGCGGGGGAGATACGCAGTATTTT.

This sequence joins TRBV27 and TRBJ2-2, with D possibly being TRBD1 (5 bases). V shed 7 bases and J shed 0 bases, with 18 bases lying between them. Germline CDR1 reads MNHEY; CDR2 reads SMNVEV (reference sequence). This CDR3 comprises 17 residues. CDR3 nucleotide sequence: TGTGCCAGCACGAAGACAGAGAGACTCGCGAACACCGGGGAGCTGTTTTTT. As protein: CASTKTERLANTGELFF.

This chain connects TRBV20-1 to TRBJ2-1, with 8 positions matching TRBD2. J gave up 3 bases and V 2 bases, and 9 bases lay outside the gene matches. This CDR3 comprises 16 residues. Germline V gene data show CDR1 as DFQATT and CDR2 as SNEGSKA (reference sequence). DNA of the CDR3: TGCAGTGCTAGACCCTTGGGAAGCGGGAGCTACAATGAGCAGTTCTTC. This translates into CSARPLGSGSYNEQFF.

This clonotype was seen a few times. The rearrangement joins TRBV5-1 to TRBJ2-5, with D unresolved. Trimming stripped 0 bases from V and 0 bases from J, with 6 bases between. CDR1 is SGHRS, CDR2 YFSETQ, per germline. The CDR3 has 14 residues. The DNA of the CDR3 is TGCGCCAGCAGCTTGGACGGACACCAAGAGACCCAGTACTTC. It translates to CASSLDGHQETQYF.

This clonotype showed up many times. This chain uses TRBV28 with TRBJ1-2; the D gene is possibly TRBD1 (6 bases). The CDR3 sequence is 15 residues long. Germline lookup yields CDR1 MDHEN and CDR2 SYDVKM. Trimming removed 2 bases from V and 8 bases from J, with 18 bases in between. CDR3 DNA: TGTGCCAGCAGTTTAACCGGGGGGGCGGGAGGAGGCTACACCTTC. Translation: CASSLTGGAGGGYTF.

In this sample, this clonotype turned up many times. The rearrangement uses TRBV9 and TRBJ2-1; possibly TRBD1 or TRBD2 for D (5 bases each). Germline assignment: CDR1 SGDLS and CDR2 YYNGEE. V was trimmed by 7 bases and J by 8 bases, leaving 22 bases between them. The CDR3 sequence is 15 residues long. The CDR3 DNA is TGTGCCAGCGGACTCGCCGGGACCGGTTATCATGAGCAGTTCTTC. It yields the protein CASGLAGTGYHEQFF.

This clonotype came up a few times. The rearrangement links TRBV28 to TRBJ1-4, with 8 nucleotides matching TRBD1. This CDR3 contains 15 residues. V was clipped by 8 bases and J by 5 bases; unmatched bases: 10. Germline V gene lookup returns CDR1 MDHEN and CDR2 SYDVKM. The CDR3 is CASGPPGQANEKLFF. The CDR3 DNA follows: TGTGCCAGCGGACCTCCGGGACAGGCAAATGAAAAACTGTTTTTT.

This sequence joins TRBV18 and TRBJ2-7; TRBD1 aligns across 12 bases. Losses at the gene ends were 3 bases for V and 6 bases for J; bases not matched to a gene: 9. The CDR3 totals 16 residues. Germline V lookup: CDR1 KGHSH, CDR2 LQKENI. CDR3 loop: CASSPNPGTGGLEQYF. CDR3 DNA sequence: TGTGCCAGCTCACCCAACCCCGGGACAGGGGGCCTCGAGCAGTACTTC.

Ten or more counts support this clonotype. The chain recombines TRBV6-1 with TRBJ1-2; the D is unclear. CDR1 is MNHNS, CDR2 SASEGT, per germline. Trimming removed 5 bases at V and 6 bases at J, with 13 bases between. CDR3 length: 13 amino acids. Here the CDR3 reads CASSPFGGDGYTF. The CDR3 coding sequence is TGTGCCAGCAGTCCCTTTGGTGGGGATGGCTACACCTTC.

This sequence joins TRBV20-1 and TRBJ2-7, with 9 bases aligning to TRBD1. The CDR3 extends over 14 amino acids. Germline CDR1 DFQATT, CDR2 SNEGSKA (reference sequence). In DNA form, the CDR3 reads TGCAGCCTAAACCCGGGACAGGGATTCGCCGAGCAGTACTTC. Translating gives CSLNPGQGFAEQYF.

The table lists this clonotype with a few counts. The J gene is TRBJ2-5, the V gene TRBV12-5; D remains unclear. Germline lookup yields CDR1 LGHNT and CDR2 FRNRAP. The CDR3 covers 13 residues. V gave up 1 base and J gave up 5 bases, with 8 bases separating them. The CDR3 protein is CASGLGVWETQYF. The CDR3 nucleotides are TGTGCTAGTGGTTTGGGGGTTTGGGAGACCCAGTACTTC. The entire variable domain, with the rest obtained from reference TRBV12-5 and TRBJ2-5, is as follows: DARVTQTPRHKVTEMGQEVTMRCQPILGHNTVFWYRQTMMQGLELLAYFRNRAPLDDSGMPKDRFSAEMPDATLATLKIQPSEPRDSAVYFCASGLGVWETQYFGPGTRLLVL.

This clonotype was observed a handful of times. The chain joins TRBV4-2 to TRBJ2-1, with 9 bases identical to TRBD2. The CDR3 has 16 residues. With 1 base clipped from V and 2 bases from J, the junction kept 3 bases outside the gene matches. The germline CDR1 and CDR2 sequences are LGHNA and YNFKEQ. In nucleotides, the CDR3 is TGTGCCAGCAGCCAAGGGTCTAGCGGGACCTACAATGAGCAGTTCTTC. Its translation: CASSQGSSGTYNEQFF.

This clonotype has just a few counts. The chain couples TRBV27 to TRBJ1-5; D unresolved. Germline V gene sequence: CDR1 MNHEY, CDR2 SMNVEV (reference sequence). The ends were cut back, 5 bases at V and 4 bases at J, with 15 bases in the middle. The CDR3 has 15 residues. CDR3 nucleotides: TGTGCCAGCAGTCCCCTCGGCGTAGGGAATCAGCCCCAGCATTTT. Its translation: CASSPLGVGNQPQHF.

V and J are TRBV6-1 and TRBJ2-6, with D maybe TRBD1 (6 bases). The ends were cut back, 7 bases at V and 1 base at J, with 17 bases in the middle. This CDR3 has 17 amino acids. The germline V gene encodes CDR1 MNHNS and CDR2 SASEGT. CDR3 nucleotides: TGTGCCAGCAACCAGGGGTGGGCTAGTTCTGGGGCCAACGTCCTGACTTTC. This translates into CASNQGWASSGANVLTF.

The chain joins TRBV19 to TRBJ1-2, with D possibly matching TRBD1 (5 bases). V was pared by 3 bases and J by 6 bases, with 17 bases between. This CDR3 is built from 15 residues. Germline CDR1 LNHDA, CDR2 SQIVND (reference sequence). The CDR3 sequence is CASSIYNDRRNGYTF. The CDR3 nucleotides read TGTGCCAGTAGTATTTATAATGACAGAAGGAATGGCTACACCTTC.

The J gene is TRBJ2-1, the V gene TRBV5-6, with 12 bases aligning to TRBD2. The CDR3 covers 14 residues. Unmatched junction bases numbered 7, after V lost 9 bases and J lost 6 bases. Germline CDR1 is SGHDT and CDR2 is YYEEEE. For the CDR3, the DNA is TGTGCCACCCTAGCGGGAGGGTGGGGCAATGAGCAGTTCTTC. It encodes CATLAGGWGNEQFF.

At least ten counts were recorded for this clonotype. The J gene is TRBJ1-2, the V gene TRBV6-1; D unresolved. The CDR3 runs to 11 residues. Trimming cost V 4 bases and J 8 bases, with 8 bases left between them. Germline V gene lookup returns CDR1 MNHNS and CDR2 SASEGT. The CDR3 sequence: CASSGTSGYTF. The CDR3 nucleotides read TGTGCCAGCAGTGGGACGTCAGGCTACACCTTC.

This clonotype has ten or more counts. V usage is TRBV7-9 and J usage is TRBJ1-4; 7 bases fit TRBD1. With 4 bases clipped from V and 8 bases from J, the junction kept 10 bases outside the gene matches. The length of the CDR3 is 15 residues. Germline V gene sequence: CDR1 SEHNR, CDR2 FQNEAQ (reference sequence). CDR3 protein: CASSWGTADPEKLFF. The CDR3 nucleotides are TGTGCCAGCAGCTGGGGGACAGCAGACCCCGAAAAACTGTTTTTT.

A few counts support this clonotype. The chain couples TRBV6-1 to TRBJ2-2; D unresolved. Trimming took 9 bases from V and 3 from J, leaving 11 bases between them. The CDR3 loop spans 13 amino acids. CDR1 and CDR2 from the germline V gene are MNHNS and SASEGT. CDR3 loop: CASSPHDTGELFF. The CDR3 DNA follows: TGTGCCAGTTCCCCTCATGACACCGGGGAGCTGTTTTTT.

The V gene is TRBV4-1, the J gene TRBJ1-2; 8 bases agree with TRBD1. CDR3 length equals 15 residues. The germline V gene has CDR1 MGHRA and CDR2 YSYEKL. J lost 5 bases, V lost 1 base, and 6 bases had no gene match. CDR3: CASSQAPGQAYGYTF. As DNA, the CDR3 is TGCGCCAGCAGCCAAGCCCCGGGACAGGCATATGGCTACACCTTC.

The V gene is TRBV7-2, the J gene TRBJ2-5, with D possibly being TRBD1 (6 bases). CDR1 and CDR2 (germline): SGHTA, FQGNSA. The CDR3 spans 13 residues. V was pared by 6 bases and J by 4 bases, with 12 bases between. The CDR3 protein is CASSYLRGETQYF. In DNA, the CDR3 is TGTGCCAGCAGTTACCTCAGGGGAGAGACCCAGTACTTC.

In this sample, this clonotype turned up many times. The chain carries TRBV6-1 and TRBJ1-2; D not resolved. The CDR3 is 11 residues long. Germline V gene data show CDR1 as MNHNS and CDR2 as SASEGT. V dropped 8 bases and J dropped 7 bases, with 11 bases sitting between them. CDR3: CASRTTRGYTF. The CDR3 DNA is TGTGCCAGCCGAACGACGCGTGGCTACACCTTC.

This clonotype appeared many times. The CDR3 nucleotides read TGCAGTGCTAGAGGATATTCGGGGTGGAATCAGCCCCAGCATTTT. Protein sequence: CSARGYSGWNQPQHF. The gene calls are TRBV20-1 and TRBJ1-5; D remains ambiguous. CDR1 is DFQATT, CDR2 SNEGSKA, per germline (reference sequence). This CDR3 has 15 residues. Trimming pared 1 base from V and 4 bases from J, leaving 14 bases between.

In its sample, this clonotype was seen many times. The V call is TRBV2, the J call TRBJ1-4, with 7 nucleotides matching TRBD1. This CDR3 spans 14 amino acids. The germline V gene has CDR1 SNHLY and CDR2 FYNNEI. The V gene end was trimmed by 6 bases and the J gene end by 7 bases; junction bases not matched to a gene: 8. CDR3 loop: CASSETGHGEKLFF. CDR3 in DNA: TGTGCCAGCAGCGAGACAGGGCACGGTGAAAAACTGTTTTTT.